One and the same sample provided the 21 T cell receptor beta chains below, sequenced in a study of blood T cells in healthy people across ages. It was with a sample-barcoded 5' primer and a J-beta primer mix that a second PCR of about 7 to 12 cycles was run. TCRdb reprocessed the 5' RACE reads with MiXCR, giving one entry per CDR3 protein. The table records under 2,000,000 distinct CDR3 sequences, about 49% of them present only once. The specimen sequenced was blood. The receptors stem from a woman between 40 and 50 years old in good health.

This clonotype was detected only a few times. This rearrangement joins TRBV7-2 to TRBJ2-7; D possibly uses TRBD1 or TRBD2 (6 bases each). The V gene lost 2 bases and the J gene lost 6 bases, with 11 bases spanning the gap. CDR3 length: 13 amino acids. Germline V gene lookup returns CDR1 SGHTA and CDR2 FQGNSA. The CDR3 DNA follows: TGTGCCAGCAGCTTAAGGGGGGATCTCGAGCAGTACTTC. Translating gives CASSLRGDLEQYF.

The rearrangement uses TRBV20-1 and TRBJ2-5; 8 bases line up with TRBD1. Germline V CDR1 and CDR2: DFQATT, SNEGSKA (reference sequence). Trimming cost V 3 bases and J 4 bases; bases outside gene matches: 7. The CDR3 totals 14 residues. The CDR3 bases are TGCAGTGCTAGGAAGACAGGGGTCGGAGAGACCCAGTACTTC. Its protein product is CSARKTGVGETQYF.

This clonotype was seen a handful of times. The rearrangement joins TRBV20-1 to TRBJ1-5; D remains unclear. The germline V and J ends were trimmed by 2 bases and 3 bases, with 5 bases remaining between them. The CDR3 has 12 amino acids. From germline, CDR1 is DFQATT and CDR2 SNEGSKA (reference sequence). CDR3 amino acids: CSARTPNQPQHF. The CDR3 DNA reads TGCAGTGCTAGAACTCCCAATCAGCCCCAGCATTTT.

This chain links TRBV7-6 with TRBJ1-5; 8 bases agree with TRBD1. V was pared by 1 base and J by 6 bases, with 5 bases of the junction left unmatched. In germline, CDR1 is SGHVS, CDR2 FNYEAQ. The CDR3 consists of 15 residues. CDR3 sequence: CASSLGQGAAQPQHF. DNA for the CDR3: TGTGCCAGCAGCTTAGGGCAGGGGGCGGCTCAGCCCCAGCATTTT. Supplemented by reference TRBV7-6 and TRBJ1-5, the full variable domain reads GAGVSQSPRYKVTKRGQDVALRCDPISGHVSLYWYRQALGQGPEFLTYFNYEAQQDKSGLPNDRFSAERPEGSISTLTIQRTEQRDSAMYRCASSLGQGAAQPQHFGDGTRLSIL.

The chain has TRBV6-6 and TRBJ2-1, with D unresolved. CDR1 and CDR2 (germline): MNHNY, SVGAGI (reference sequence). The germline V and J ends were trimmed by 3 bases and 0 bases, with 12 bases remaining between them. CDR3 length: 16 residues. CDR3 sequence: CASSYGLKLSYNEQFF. CDR3 nucleotides: TGTGCCAGCAGTTATGGGCTTAAACTCTCCTACAATGAGCAGTTCTTC.

The V call is TRBV11-2, the J call TRBJ2-3; D tentatively reads TRBD1 or TRBD2 (7 bases each). With 2 bases removed from V and 9 bases from J, the gap between germline ends came to 24 bases. From germline, CDR1 is SGHAT and CDR2 FQNNGV. The CDR3 contains 17 residues. CDR3 sequence: CASSLPVGAGAGGTQYF. CDR3 sequence (DNA): TGTGCCAGCAGCTTACCAGTGGGGGCGGGGGCAGGGGGGACGCAGTATTTT. Together with reference TRBV11-2 and TRBJ2-3, the CDR3 gives the full variable domain: EAGVAQSPRYKIIEKRQSVAFWCNPISGHATLYWYQQILGQGPKLLIQFQNNGVVDDSQLPKDRFSAERLKGVDSTLKIQPAKLEDSAVYLCASSLPVGAGAGGTQYFGPGTRLTVL.

The chain combines TRBV3-1 with TRBJ1-2; 9 nucleotides match TRBD1. The CDR3 totals 16 residues. The V gene end was trimmed by 1 base and the J gene end by 7 bases; junction bases not matched to a gene: 10. The germline V gene has CDR1 LGHDT and CDR2 YNNKEL (reference sequence). CDR3 nucleotide sequence: TGTGCCAGCAGCCAAGCTGGGGACAGGGTTGGTGGTGGCTACACCTTC. It is translated as CASSQAGDRVGGGYTF.

The J gene is TRBJ2-1, the V gene TRBV7-2; D tentatively reads TRBD1 or TRBD2 (5 bases each). V lost 4 bases to trimming and J lost 3 bases, with 13 bases between them. Germline loops: CDR1 SGHTA, CDR2 FQGNSA. This CDR3 is 15 amino acids long. CDR3 sequence (DNA): TGTGCCAGCAGCTCACCGGGACGGAGCTACAATGAGCAGTTCTTC. As protein: CASSSPGRSYNEQFF. The entire variable domain, with the rest obtained from reference TRBV7-2 and TRBJ2-1, is as follows: GAGVSQSPSNKVTEKGKDVELRCDPISGHTALYWYRQSLGQGLEFLIYFQGNSAPDKSGLPSDRFSAERTGGSVSTLTIQRTQQEDSAVYLCASSSPGRSYNEQFFGPGTRLTVL.

This chain connects TRBV14 to TRBJ2-1, with D possibly TRBD1 on 6 matching bases. The CDR3 length is 16 residues. Germline CDR1 SGHDN, CDR2 FVKESK. V gave up 0 bases and J gave up 8 bases, with 17 bases separating them. CDR3 residues: CASSQEVTGKVDEQFF. As DNA, the CDR3 is TGTGCCAGCAGCCAAGAGGTTACAGGGAAGGTCGATGAGCAGTTCTTC.

The chain has TRBV12-3 or TRBV12-4 and TRBJ1-2; tentative D call: TRBD1 (5 bases). This CDR3 is built from 16 residues. V shed 7 bases and J shed 5 bases, with 23 bases lying between them. The CDR3 spells CASIPRGGVAGYGYTF. In DNA form, the CDR3 reads TGTGCCAGCATCCCCCGGGGGGGGGTTGCGGGATATGGCTACACCTTC.

This chain joins TRBV28 and TRBJ1-2; no clear D. This CDR3 comprises 12 residues. Germline V gene sequence: CDR1 MDHEN, CDR2 SYDVKM. V lost 7 bases and J 7 bases, leaving 13 bases between the germline ends. The CDR3 nucleotides are TGTGCCAGCACCCCCGGTGGGCCTGGCTACACCTTC. Amino acid sequence: CASTPGGPGYTF.

CDR3 in amino acids: CASRKTGRDEQFF. Here the CDR3 DNA reads TGTGCCAGCAGAAAGACAGGGCGGGATGAGCAGTTCTTC. V gene TRBV28 combines with J gene TRBJ2-1, with TRBD1 matching over 7 bases. Germline CDR1 is MDHEN and CDR2 is SYDVKM. The CDR3 length is 13 residues. The V gene end was trimmed by 6 bases and the J gene end by 8 bases; junction bases not matched to a gene: 7. The variable domain in full, with the rest retrieved from reference TRBV28 and TRBJ2-1, is DVKVTQSSRYLVKRTGEKVFLECVQDMDHENMFWYRQDPGLGLRLIYFSYDVKMKEKGDIPEGYSVSREKKERFSLILESASTNQTSMYLCASRKTGRDEQFFGPGTRLTVL.

This chain links TRBV6-2 or TRBV6-3 with TRBJ2-6, with D maybe TRBD2 (6 bases). This CDR3 has 18 residues. CDR1 is MNHEY, CDR2 SVGEGT, per germline. The ends were cut back, 0 bases at V and 1 base at J, with 13 bases in the middle. The CDR3 nucleotides read TGTGCCAGCAGTTACTCTCTAGGGACTTCATCTGGGGCCAACGTCCTGACTTTC. It codes for CASSYSLGTSSGANVLTF.

V gene TRBV21-1 combines with J gene TRBJ2-7. TRBV21-1 is a documented pseudogene. The CDR3 runs 16 residues. Written as DNA, the CDR3 is TGTGCCAGCACGCCTACCGGCGGACGGACCCTACGAGGGCAGTACTTC. Translated, it gives CASTPTGGRTLRGQYF.

The chain combines TRBV18 with TRBJ2-5; D not resolved. There are 15 residues in the CDR3. Trimming took off 6 bases at V and 1 base at J, with 15 bases between the two ends. Germline loops: CDR1 KGHSH, CDR2 LQKENI. The CDR3 coding sequence is TGTGCCAGCTCCGCGATGACGGGCAGCCAAGAGACCCAGTACTTC. Translating it yields CASSAMTGSQETQYF.

This clonotype was observed a few times. The chain links TRBV4-2 to TRBJ1-2, with a possible D match to TRBD1 (6 bases). Germline V CDR1 and CDR2: LGHNA, YNFKEQ. V lost 1 base to trimming and J lost 6 bases, with 9 bases between them. The CDR3 has 13 amino acids. The CDR3 sequence is CASSQGAGDGYTF. In DNA, the CDR3 is TGTGCCAGCAGCCAAGGGGCAGGGGATGGCTACACCTTC.

This rearrangement joins TRBV20-1 to TRBJ2-5, with D possibly TRBD2 on 6 matching bases. CDR3 length equals 15 residues. Trimming pared 6 bases from V and 5 bases from J, leaving 22 bases between. Germline V gene data show CDR1 as DFQATT and CDR2 as SNEGSKA (reference sequence). The CDR3 sequence: CSAQSGVEYTETQYF. The CDR3 DNA reads as TGCAGTGCCCAATCGGGGGTCGAATACACGGAGACCCAGTACTTC.

The rearrangement joins TRBV20-1 to TRBJ2-5; 11 bases align to TRBD2. Germline assignment: CDR1 DFQATT and CDR2 SNEGSKA (reference sequence). V was pared by 6 bases and J by 5 bases, with 14 bases of the junction left unmatched. The CDR3 has 16 amino acids. The CDR3 nucleotides are TGCAGTGCGGAGACCTTAGCGGGGGGGCCATCCGAGACCCAGTACTTC. It specifies CSAETLAGGPSETQYF.

The genes are TRBV20-1 and TRBJ1-5; D ambiguous. From germline, CDR1 is DFQATT and CDR2 SNEGSKA (reference sequence). The CDR3 is made up of 15 amino acids. V was shortened by 4 bases and J by 4 bases, with 17 bases between the two germline ends. The CDR3 bases are TGCAGTGCTAAGGGTGATGGGCCGATAAATCAGCCCCAGCATTTT. Its translation: CSAKGDGPINQPQHF.

The genes are TRBV28 and TRBJ1-1; 8 bases are a match to TRBD1. V shed 5 bases and J 3 bases; nucleotides not matched to a gene: 8. The germline V gene has CDR1 MDHEN and CDR2 SYDVKM. The CDR3 runs to 15 residues. CDR3 protein: CASSLPPDRDTEAFF. CDR3 DNA: TGTGCCAGCAGTCTCCCACCGGACAGGGACACTGAAGCTTTCTTT.

The chain carries TRBV18 and TRBJ1-2; 11 bases line up with TRBD1. Germline CDR1 reads KGHSH; CDR2 reads LQKENI. V shed 3 bases, J shed 4 bases, and the junction held 4 bases outside the gene matches. This CDR3 is 15 amino acids long. CDR3 sequence (DNA): TGTGCCAGCTCACCGGGACAGGGGGGACTCTATGGCTACACCTTC. Encoded protein: CASSPGQGGLYGYTF.